Detailed here is one T cell receptor beta chain. Its antigen is currently unknown. Unmatched junction bases numbered 21, after V lost 2 bases and J lost 13 bases. The CDR3 runs 18 residues. Germline loops: CDR1 SGHRS, CDR2 YFSETQ. This specimen comes from a study of beta chain features in type 1 diabetes. The investigators reverse transcribed all of the isolated RNA, so they sequenced expressed TCRB transcripts. Produced via immunoSEQ multiplex PCR; TCRdb's table is partial and in-frame only. The table has tens of thousands of clones, 40% to 65% seen once; the top ten hold around 2.5%. Study-level points and caveats: Among patients with Type 1 diabetes, TCRB CDR3s were moderately but significantly shorter in every one of the four CD4+ subsets. Whether TCRB rearrangement is influenced by HLA type went unresolved here.

CD45RO/CCR7/CD25/CD127/CD95/CD27 separated CD4+ naive, central memory, regulatory and stem cell-like memory cells by sorting. The material sequenced was Tregs from blood. The V gene is TRBV5-1, the J gene TRBJ1-6; 7 nucleotides match TRBD1. The source of this sequence is a woman aged 35 to 49 with type 1 diabetes. As DNA, the CDR3 is TGCGCCAGCAGCTTCCTACCGACCAACAGGGGTGCAACCGGTCCCCTCCACTTT. As protein: CASSFLPTNRGATGPLHF.